The 14 T cell receptor beta chains below all came from one sample that was sequenced in a study of TIL therapy for anti-PD-1-resistant metastatic lung cancer. This sample's time point: pre-treatment sample, taken before nivolumab and TIL therapy. Sequencing used immunoSEQ v3. Measured with immunoSEQ multiplex PCR; TCRdb has only the in-frame clones, and not every one. Of about 18,000 clones in the sample, around 82% were seen once. Material: blood, obtained at baseline. The origin of the receptors is a person aged 25-85 years with non-small cell lung cancer.

V is TRBV6-5 and J is TRBJ1-3; 7 bases are a match to TRBD1. Germline V CDR1 and CDR2: MNHEY, SVGAGI. This CDR3 spans 13 amino acids. V was clipped by 6 bases and J by 4 bases; unmatched bases: 3. The DNA of the CDR3 is TGTGCCAGCAGCCAGGGGGTCGGAAACACCATATATTTT. Translation: CASSQGVGNTIYF.

This chain joins TRBV6-1 and TRBJ1-5; D is perhaps TRBD1 (5 bases). The germline gives CDR1 MNHNS, CDR2 SASEGT. The CDR3 length is 13 residues. The V end was cut by 3 bases, the J end by 4 bases, with 7 bases between. The CDR3 bases are TGTGCCAGCAGTGAGGGACTGAATCAGCCCCAGCATTTT. Amino acid sequence: CASSEGLNQPQHF.

The chain has TRBV2 and TRBJ1-4, with TRBD1 matching 9 bases. This CDR3 region has 14 residues. After removal of 7 bases from V and 5 bases from J, the junction contained 5 bases not matched to a gene. CDR1 and CDR2 from the germline V gene are SNHLY and FYNNEI. The CDR3 here is CASTLDRGNEKLFF. DNA for the CDR3: TGTGCCAGCACCTTGGACAGGGGAAATGAAAAACTGTTTTTT.

V is TRBV7-2 and J is TRBJ2-1; TRBD2 agrees at 14 bases. V gave up 1 base and J gave up 3 bases; unmatched junction bases: 5. The CDR3 spans 18 residues. CDR1 and CDR2 (germline): SGHTA, FQGNSA. The CDR3 DNA is TGTGCCAGCAGCTTAGGGGGACTAGCGGGGGCCTTCTACAATGAGCAGTTCTTC. It is translated as CASSLGGLAGAFYNEQFF. Full variable domain (rest looked up from reference TRBV7-2 and TRBJ2-1): GAGVSQSPSNKVTEKGKDVELRCDPISGHTALYWYRQSLGQGLEFLIYFQGNSAPDKSGLPSDRFSAERTGGSVSTLTIQRTQQEDSAVYLCASSLGGLAGAFYNEQFFGPGTRLTVL.

V gene TRBV9 combines with J gene TRBJ2-6; maybe TRBD1 (6 bases). CDR1 SGDLS and CDR2 YYNGEE come from the germline V gene. V lost 2 bases, J lost 1 base, and 16 bases lay in between. The CDR3 consists of 18 residues. The DNA of the CDR3 is TGTGCCAGCAGCGTTACCGGGACACCTGTATCTGGGGCCAACGTCCTGACTTTC. Translated: CASSVTGTPVSGANVLTF.

The chain employs TRBV28 and TRBJ2-1; D may match TRBD1 or TRBD2 (6 bases each). V lost 10 bases to trimming and J lost 9 bases, with 22 bases between them. The CDR3 is 14 residues long. Germline lookup yields CDR1 MDHEN and CDR2 SYDVKM. In DNA form, the CDR3 reads TGTGCCACCCTGGGGGGCGCGGTCGGGAGTGAGCAGTTCTTC. This sequence encodes CATLGGAVGSEQFF.

The chain has TRBV7-9 and TRBJ2-1, with a weak D call TRBD2 (5 bases). The CDR3 is 12 residues long. CDR1 and CDR2 (germline): SEHNR, FQNEAQ (reference sequence). Trimming pared 2 bases from V and 10 bases from J, leaving 9 bases between. CDR3 loop: CASSLRGIEQFF. DNA of the CDR3: TGTGCCAGCAGCTTACGAGGGATAGAGCAGTTCTTC.

This rearrangement joins TRBV7-2 to TRBJ1-2, with 7 bases fitting TRBD1. Germline CDR1 and CDR2: SGHTA and FQGNSA. This CDR3 comprises 16 residues. V lost 6 bases, J lost 3 bases, and 13 bases stayed unmatched. This CDR3 reads CASSGRQGEGDYGYTF. As DNA, the CDR3 is TGTGCCAGCAGTGGGAGGCAGGGGGAAGGGGACTATGGCTACACCTTC.

The J gene is TRBJ1-5, the V gene TRBV2; D uncertain. The length of the CDR3 is 12 residues. V lost 6 bases and J 6 bases, leaving 9 bases between the germline ends. CDR1 and CDR2 from the germline V gene are SNHLY and FYNNEI. This chain's CDR3 is CASSREGQPQHF. The CDR3, as DNA: TGTGCCAGCAGCCGGGAAGGTCAGCCCCAGCATTTT.

The CDR3, as DNA: TGTGCCAGTAGTATGGGGCAAGCTAACTATGGCTACACCTTC. It codes for CASSMGQANYGYTF. V and J are TRBV19 and TRBJ1-2; the D gene is possibly TRBD1 (5 bases). Trimming removed 3 bases at V and 0 bases at J, with 8 bases between. The CDR3 has 14 residues. From germline, CDR1 is LNHDA and CDR2 SQIVND (reference sequence).

The chain links TRBV29-1 to TRBJ1-2; a possible D gene is TRBD1 (6 bases). The ends were cut back, 3 bases at V and 6 bases at J, with 17 bases in the middle. CDR3 length: 14 residues. Germline CDR1 SQVTM, CDR2 ANQGSEA. CDR3 protein: CSVDIQGGRNGYTF. The CDR3 nucleotides are TGCAGCGTTGATATCCAAGGGGGGAGGAATGGCTACACCTTC.

The genes are TRBV5-1 and TRBJ2-1; 7 bases are shared with TRBD1. This CDR3 has 13 residues. The junction had 3 bases not matched to a gene; V was cut back by 0 bases and J by 9 bases. Looked up from germline, CDR1 is SGHRS and CDR2 is YFSETQ. The CDR3 bases are TGCGCCAGCAGCTTGGAGGGGGCTGGTGAGCAGTTCTTC. Encoded protein: CASSLEGAGEQFF. Together with reference TRBV5-1 and TRBJ2-1, the CDR3 gives the full variable domain: KAGVTQTPRYLIKTRGQQVTLSCSPISGHRSVSWYQQTPGQGLQFLFEYFSETQRNKGNFPGRFSGRQFSNSRSEMNVSTLELGDSALYLCASSLEGAGEQFFGPGTRLTVL.

This chain connects TRBV28 to TRBJ2-1, with 10 bases aligning to TRBD1. V gave up 7 bases and J gave up 7 bases; unmatched junction bases: 13. CDR1 is MDHEN and CDR2 is SYDVKM in the germline V gene. This CDR3 has 16 residues. The DNA of the CDR3 is TGTGCCAGCACCTCAAGGGGGGACAGGGGTAGGAATGAGCAGTTCTTC. Encoded protein: CASTSRGDRGRNEQFF.

V is TRBV5-1 and J is TRBJ1-4; tentatively, D is TRBD1 (5 bases). Trimming removed 3 bases at V and 0 bases at J, with 12 bases between. This CDR3 region has 16 residues. Germline CDR1 and CDR2: SGHRS and YFSETQ. CDR3 loop: CASSWTPGPTNEKLFF. Here the CDR3 DNA reads TGCGCCAGCAGCTGGACACCGGGCCCAACTAATGAAAAACTGTTTTTT.